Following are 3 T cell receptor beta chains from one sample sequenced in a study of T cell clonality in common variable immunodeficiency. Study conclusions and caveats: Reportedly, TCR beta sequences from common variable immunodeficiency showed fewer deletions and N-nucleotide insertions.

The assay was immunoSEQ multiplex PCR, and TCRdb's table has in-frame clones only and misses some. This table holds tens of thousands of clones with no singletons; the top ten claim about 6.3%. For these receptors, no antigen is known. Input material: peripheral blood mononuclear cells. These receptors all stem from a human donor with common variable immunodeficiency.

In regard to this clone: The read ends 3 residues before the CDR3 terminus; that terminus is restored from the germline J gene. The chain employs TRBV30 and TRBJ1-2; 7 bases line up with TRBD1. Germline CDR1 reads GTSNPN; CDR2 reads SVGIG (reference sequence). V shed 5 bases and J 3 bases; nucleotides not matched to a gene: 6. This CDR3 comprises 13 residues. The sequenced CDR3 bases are TGTGCCTGGTTAGAGGACAGGTACTATGGC. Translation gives CAWLEDRYYG. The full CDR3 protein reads CAWLEDRYYGYTF.

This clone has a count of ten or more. CDR3 residues: CSASRGLAGLYNEQFF. CDR3 bases read: TGCAGTGCTAGTAGGGGGCTAGCGGGCCTCTACAATGAG. The V and J genes are TRBV20-1 and TRBJ2-1; possibly TRBD2 for D (8 bases). The read ends 3 residues shy of where the CDR3 ends; the end is completed using the germline J gene. Per the germline V gene, CDR1 is DFQATT and CDR2 is SNEGSKA (reference sequence). The CDR3 is 16 residues long. The V end lost 3 bases, the J end lost 3 bases, and 18 bases lay between the germline ends.

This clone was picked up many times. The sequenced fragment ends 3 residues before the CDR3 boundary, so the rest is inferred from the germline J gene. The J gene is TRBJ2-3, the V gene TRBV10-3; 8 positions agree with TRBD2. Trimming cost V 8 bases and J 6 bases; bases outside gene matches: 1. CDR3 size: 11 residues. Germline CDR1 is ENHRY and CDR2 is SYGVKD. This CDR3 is CAISGGDTQYF. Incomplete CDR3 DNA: TGTGCCATCTCGGGGGGGGATACG.